The T cell receptor beta chain described here comes from a study of blood T cell repertoires in COVID-19 (dated by TCRdb to 2020 to 2022). Concerning the study at large: Samples from collaborators originated in the United States, Italy and Spain and spanned both the acute and convalescent phases of COVID-19. The prospective study material was composed of cDNA or gDNA derived from T cells, B-cell-depleted T cells, or PBMCs. Subjects who had been exposed to COVID-19, were actively infected with it, or had recovered from it provided the deeply sampled blood TCRbeta repertoires that made up the dataset. A freely available public database, intended as a resource for researchers studying the immune response to SARS-CoV-2, is where the repertoires were released. Samples were obtained from the ongoing ImmuneRACE study (first 160 participants) and from some 1,300 subjects provided by 6 global collaborators. Nearly every sample came with metadata listing a de-identified subject ID, COVID-19 status, age in years and sex. HLA class I and class II types, where available, came from metadata supplied by the sample provider rather than from assay-based typing. Beyond this particular receptor, the publication reports: The quantity of clinical and demographic metadata differed by source and by participant and was supplied without curation.

Each collaborating institution followed its own protocols to collect whole blood in K2EDTA tubes. Collaborator samples were shipped for TCRbeta analysis as frozen whole blood, isolated PBMCs, or DNA extracted from either sample type. From cysteine to phenylalanine, the CDR3 is 14 amino acids long. The retained sequence is limited to the CDR3, 42 bases, with the frame set at the first base. V loses 2 bases of germline sequence and J loses 5 bases, and the interval between the two ends is 11 bases. CDR1 and CDR2 were assigned from the germline V gene as ENHRY and SYGVKD. The immunoSEQ Assay, a bias-controlled multiplex PCR, was used to amplify TCRbeta CDR3 regions from genomic DNA. Regarding the original processing steps: Within the assay, amplification of reference gene primers was used to estimate how many nucleated cells each sample contained. To quantify the absolute abundance of each unique TCRbeta CDR3 rearrangement, sequence reads were collapsed and filtered. Productive Simpson clonality was computed per sample as the square root of Simpson's diversity index over productive rearrangements. TCRdb mirrors the immuneACCESS table, restricted to in-frame sequences. Some clones are absent from its copies; in checked studies, under half trace to an unresolved V gene, and the reason for the others is unknown. D and trimming come from the DNA, and the V and J calls and clone size come from that table. For this sample the table gives 130,000 or so clones, of which roughly 80% were detected only once. The ten largest clones represent 9.5% to 13% of the sample.

As regards this clone: The clone's antigen remains unknown. There are no base qualities to consult, and no much larger clone falls within one base.

The sample was peripheral blood. The receptor was derived from a human donor in a cohort sampled during active COVID-19. The rearrangement combines TRBV10-3 with TRBJ2-3; the best D guess is TRBD1, with 6 bases matching. CDR3 sequence: CAISEGQRVDTQYF. At the DNA level, the sequence is TGTGCCATCAGTGAGGGACAGCGAGTAGATACGCAGTATTTT.